This passage covers 27 T cell receptor beta chains from one sample sequenced in a study of cytomegalovirus exposure and HLA in healthy donors. PCR was performed using 60 Vbeta and 13 Jbeta primers. The assay was immunoSEQ multiplex PCR, and TCRdb's table has in-frame clones only and misses some. The table includes 150,000 or so clones, 84% detected once. Sequencing was performed on PBMCs. These receptors were taken from a man younger than 40 in good health and CMV-seronegative.

In its sample, this clone was seen a few times. The chain employs TRBV7-8 and TRBJ2-5, with 9 bases that match TRBD2. CDR3 length: 15 amino acids. From germline, CDR1 is SGHVS and CDR2 FQNEAQ. Trimming took 5 bases from V and 2 from J; bases not matched to a gene: 6. The CDR3 protein is CASSPNTSGQETQYF. As DNA, the CDR3 is TGTGCCAGCAGCCCGAATACTAGCGGGCAAGAGACCCAGTACTTC.

The CDR3 coding sequence is TGTGCCAGCAGAACGGGACTAGCGGGAGTCGCCGGGGAGCTGTTTTTT. Protein: CASRTGLAGVAGELFF. The genes are TRBV6-6 and TRBJ2-2, with 14 bases identical to TRBD2. The ends lost 6 bases at V and 6 bases at J; junction bases unmatched: 6. Germline lookup yields CDR1 MNHNY and CDR2 SVGAGI (reference sequence). The CDR3 has 16 amino acids.

The chain links TRBV6-6 to TRBJ2-7; D unresolved. Germline lookup yields CDR1 MNHNY and CDR2 SVGAGI (reference sequence). The CDR3 is 13 amino acids. Trimming took 4 bases from V and 7 from J, leaving 14 bases between them. The CDR3 loop reads CASSSGADGEQYF. The CDR3 DNA is TGTGCCAGCAGTTCTGGAGCCGACGGGGAGCAGTACTTC.

The chain carries TRBV19 and TRBJ1-5; D ambiguous. The CDR3 consists of 14 residues. CDR1 and CDR2 from the germline V gene are LNHDA and SQIVND (reference sequence). The V end lost 5 bases, the J end lost 2 bases, and 10 bases lay between the germline ends. This CDR3 is CASSGLRGNQPQHF. The CDR3 DNA follows: TGTGCCAGTAGTGGTCTACGGGGCAATCAGCCCCAGCATTTT.

The chain has TRBV6-6 and TRBJ2-1; D may be TRBD2 (6 bases). V shed 0 bases and J shed 10 bases, with 19 bases lying between them. Germline V gene data show CDR1 as MNHNY and CDR2 as SVGAGI (reference sequence). This CDR3 spans 16 amino acids. This CDR3 is CASSYSASVPHREQFF. CDR3 DNA: TGTGCCAGCAGTTACTCTGCTAGCGTCCCGCATCGGGAGCAGTTCTTC.

This sequence joins TRBV29-1 and TRBJ2-7; possible D gene TRBD2, 5 bases. Trimming removed 5 bases from V and 4 bases from J, with 9 bases in between. Germline V CDR1 and CDR2: SQVTM, ANQGSEA. The CDR3 loop spans 11 amino acids. CDR3 amino acids: CSVKPGYEQYF. The DNA for the CDR3 is TGCAGCGTTAAACCGGGATACGAGCAGTACTTC.

V gene TRBV29-1 combines with J gene TRBJ2-1; D is unresolved. The CDR3 runs to 13 residues. The V gene lost 4 bases and the J gene lost 7 bases, with 14 bases spanning the gap. Germline V lookup: CDR1 SQVTM, CDR2 ANQGSEA. CDR3 amino acids: CSVGRGGSNEQFF. CDR3 nucleotide sequence: TGCAGCGTTGGTAGAGGCGGCTCAAATGAGCAGTTCTTC.

Comments on this clone: Germline and junction disagree at one end, which may indicate a read error. In DNA, the CDR3 is TGTGCCAGCAGTTCGGTATACAGTGAGCAGTTCTTC. It translates to CASSSVYSEQFF. This sequence joins TRBV6-1 and TRBJ2-1; the D is unclear. From germline, CDR1 is MNHNS and CDR2 SASEGT. This CDR3 has 12 residues.

This clone is a singleton in its sample. This chain links TRBV19 with TRBJ1-1, with D perhaps TRBD1 (5 bases). Between the trimmed V and J ends, which lost 9 bases and 13 bases, there was a span of 21 bases. Germline CDR1 reads LNHDA; CDR2 reads SQIVND (reference sequence). The CDR3 runs to 12 residues. The CDR3 sequence is CASNTGWQGLFF. CDR3 nucleotide sequence: TGTGCCAGCAACACGGGGTGGCAGGGACTTTTCTTT.

CDR3 DNA sequence: TGTGCCAGCTCACCACCGGGGCTGCGGACCTACGAGCAGTACTTC. Protein product: CASSPPGLRTYEQYF. The chain recombines TRBV18 with TRBJ2-7, with D possibly matching TRBD1 (5 bases). Trimming left V 0 bases short and J 2 bases short, with 11 bases between. The CDR3 contains 15 residues. CDR1 and CDR2 from the germline V gene are KGHSH and LQKENI.

This clone was seen more than once but under ten times. This rearrangement joins TRBV2 to TRBJ2-3, with D possibly matching TRBD2 (5 bases). Trimming left V 1 base short and J 1 base short, with 9 bases between. Germline V gives CDR1 SNHLY, CDR2 FYNNEI. The CDR3 runs 15 residues. The CDR3 sequence is CASSEVRTGTDTQYF. CDR3 sequence (DNA): TGTGCCAGCAGTGAAGTCCGGACTGGCACAGATACGCAGTATTTT.

In DNA, the CDR3 is TGCGCCAGCAGCTTGGAGCCTGACAGGGGGTTCACAGATACGCAGTATTTT. Translation gives CASSLEPDRGFTDTQYF. This chain links TRBV5-1 with TRBJ2-3; TRBD1 aligns across 9 bases. CDR3 length: 17 residues. Germline V gives CDR1 SGHRS, CDR2 YFSETQ. J was trimmed by 2 bases and V by 0 bases; bases with no gene match: 7.

In this sample, this clone turned up a few times. The rearrangement links TRBV21-1 to TRBJ2-4; the table's D call of TRBD1 was not tested on the DNA. TRBV21-1 has pseudogene status. The CDR3 is 16 amino acids. CDR3 bases: TGTGCCAGCAGCATAGGTGAAGCAGGTCGAGTGGACATTCAGTACTTC. This sequence encodes CASSIGEAGRVDIQYF.

The V and J genes are TRBV5-1 and TRBJ2-1, with 7 bases lining up with TRBD1. The CDR3 has 15 residues. Trimming took 0 bases from V and 5 from J; bases not matched to a gene: 5. Germline-derived CDR1 and CDR2 are SGHRS and YFSETQ. CDR3 in amino acids: CASSLDGQENNEQFF. For the CDR3, the DNA is TGCGCCAGCAGCTTGGATGGACAGGAGAACAATGAGCAGTTCTTC. The full variable domain, completed using reference TRBV5-1 and TRBJ2-1, is KAGVTQTPRYLIKTRGQQVTLSCSPISGHRSVSWYQQTPGQGLQFLFEYFSETQRNKGNFPGRFSGRQFSNSRSEMNVSTLELGDSALYLCASSLDGQENNEQFFGPGTRLTVL.

The V gene is TRBV30, the J gene TRBJ2-1, with 7 bases aligning to TRBD1. The V gene's germline CDR1 is GTSNPN and CDR2 SVGIG (reference sequence). V lost 4 bases, J lost 4 bases, and 7 bases stayed unmatched. This CDR3 has 14 amino acids. In DNA, the CDR3 is TGTGCCTGGACCCGGGACAGAAGATACAATGAGCAGTTCTTC. Protein: CAWTRDRRYNEQFF. Full variable domain (remainder filled in from reference TRBV30 and TRBJ2-1): SQTIHQWPATLVQPVGSPLSLECTVEGTSNPNLYWYRQAAGRGLQLLFYSVGIGQISSEVPQNLSASRPQDRQFILSSKKLLLSDSGFYLCAWTRDRRYNEQFFGPGTRLTVL.

The rearrangement joins TRBV13 to TRBJ1-1; possibly TRBD1 for D (6 bases). With 6 bases removed from V and 0 bases from J, the gap between germline ends came to 8 bases. Per the germline V gene, CDR1 is PRHDT and CDR2 is FYEKMQ (reference sequence). This CDR3 is 13 amino acids long. The CDR3 region has the DNA TGTGCCAGCAGAGGACAGTTGAACACTGAAGCTTTCTTT. As protein: CASRGQLNTEAFF.

V gene TRBV5-1 combines with J gene TRBJ2-3; TRBD2 aligns across 12 bases. Trimming at V came to 0 bases and at J to 5 bases, leaving 7 bases not matched to a gene. The CDR3 is 17 residues long. Germline-derived CDR1 and CDR2 are SGHRS and YFSETQ. The DNA of the CDR3 is TGCGCCAGCAGCTTGGGTCTAGCGGGAGGGCCAGTAGATACGCAGTATTTT. It codes for CASSLGLAGGPVDTQYF.

This chain links TRBV5-1 with TRBJ2-1; TRBD1 aligns across 8 bases. The CDR3 spans 14 residues. V shed 4 bases and J 3 bases; nucleotides not matched to a gene: 3. CDR1 is SGHRS, CDR2 YFSETQ, per germline. The DNA of the CDR3 is TGCGCCAGCAGCCCGGACAGGGTCTACAATGAGCAGTTCTTC. This codes for CASSPDRVYNEQFF.

V and J are TRBV28 and TRBJ2-7, with TRBD2 matching 7 bases. Germline CDR1 MDHEN, CDR2 SYDVKM. The CDR3 runs to 14 residues. V gave up 3 bases and J gave up 7 bases; unmatched junction bases: 9. CDR3: CASSFVRVRGEQYF. DNA for the CDR3: TGTGCCAGCAGTTTTGTGAGGGTGCGGGGGGAGCAGTACTTC.

This clone appeared a single time. This CDR3 reads CAISEPPRGSYEQYF. The DNA of the CDR3 is TGTGCCATCAGTGAACCCCCGCGAGGCTCCTACGAGCAGTACTTC. The chain is built from TRBV10-3 and TRBJ2-7; D gene unclear. The germline gives CDR1 ENHRY, CDR2 SYGVKD. The ends were cut back, 3 bases at V and 0 bases at J, with 12 bases in the middle. The CDR3 has 15 amino acids.

This chain uses TRBV11-3 with TRBJ2-3, with 11 bases identical to TRBD2. There are 15 residues in the CDR3. V shed 5 bases and J 8 bases; nucleotides not matched to a gene: 9. CDR1 and CDR2 (germline): SGHNT, YENEEA. The CDR3 spells CASSTLAGGTGTQYF. The DNA of the CDR3 is TGTGCCAGCAGCACCTTAGCGGGAGGGACTGGTACGCAGTATTTT.

This sequence joins TRBV28 and TRBJ2-1, with 12 nucleotides matching TRBD2. V lost 4 bases and J lost 5; bases outside the gene matches: 3. Germline loops: CDR1 MDHEN, CDR2 SYDVKM. The CDR3 covers 15 residues. The CDR3, as DNA: TGTGCCAGCAGTTCGTGGACTAGCGGGGACAATGAGCAGTTCTTC. As protein: CASSSWTSGDNEQFF.

CDR3 coding DNA: TGCGCCAGCAGCCAGGATACAGGGGGTCCCCCCCACGAGCAGTACTTC. Translated, it gives CASSQDTGGPPHEQYF. J is TRBJ2-7 and V is TRBV4-3; 8 bases are shared with TRBD1. This CDR3 spans 16 amino acids. Germline values: CDR1 LGHNA, CDR2 YSLEER. Unmatched junction bases numbered 12, after V lost 3 bases and J lost 5 bases.

This clone was found once. The J gene is TRBJ1-2, the V gene TRBV29-1; 7 bases agree with TRBD1. Trimming cost V 7 bases and J 4 bases; bases outside gene matches: 6. Germline V gene data show CDR1 as SQVTM and CDR2 as ANQGSEA. This CDR3 has 12 amino acids. The CDR3 DNA is TGCAGCGCCACAGGGGAGATCTATGGCTACACCTTC. The encoded protein is CSATGEIYGYTF.

This chain uses TRBV16 with TRBJ1-1; 7 bases line up with TRBD1. The CDR3 runs 15 residues. The junction had 6 bases not matched to a gene; V was cut back by 0 bases and J by 5 bases. Germline V gene data show CDR1 as KGHSY and CDR2 as FQNENV. CDR3: CASSQSSQGETEAFF. The CDR3 region has the DNA TGTGCCAGCAGCCAATCCTCGCAGGGGGAGACTGAAGCTTTCTTT.

The chain uses TRBV6-1 and TRBJ1-1, with D possibly being TRBD1 (5 bases). This CDR3 has 13 residues. Looked up from germline, CDR1 is MNHNS and CDR2 is SASEGT. Trimming cost V 3 bases and J 8 bases, with 13 bases left between them. The CDR3 nucleotides are TGTGCCAGCAGTGACGACAGTAGACGAGAAGCTTTCTTT. It encodes CASSDDSRREAFF.

The rearrangement uses TRBV12-5 and TRBJ1-3, with a possible D match to TRBD1 (5 bases). This CDR3 spans 15 amino acids. V was shortened by 5 bases and J by 0 bases, with 11 bases between the two germline ends. Germline V gene sequence: CDR1 LGHNT, CDR2 FRNRAP. The CDR3 is CASGVTGSSGNTIYF. In nucleotides, the CDR3 is TGTGCTAGTGGTGTCACAGGCAGCTCTGGAAACACCATATATTTT. Combining the CDR3 with reference TRBV12-5 and TRBJ1-3 gives the whole variable domain DARVTQTPRHKVTEMGQEVTMRCQPILGHNTVFWYRQTMMQGLELLAYFRNRAPLDDSGMPKDRFSAEMPDATLATLKIQPSEPRDSAVYFCASGVTGSSGNTIYFGEGSWLTVV.